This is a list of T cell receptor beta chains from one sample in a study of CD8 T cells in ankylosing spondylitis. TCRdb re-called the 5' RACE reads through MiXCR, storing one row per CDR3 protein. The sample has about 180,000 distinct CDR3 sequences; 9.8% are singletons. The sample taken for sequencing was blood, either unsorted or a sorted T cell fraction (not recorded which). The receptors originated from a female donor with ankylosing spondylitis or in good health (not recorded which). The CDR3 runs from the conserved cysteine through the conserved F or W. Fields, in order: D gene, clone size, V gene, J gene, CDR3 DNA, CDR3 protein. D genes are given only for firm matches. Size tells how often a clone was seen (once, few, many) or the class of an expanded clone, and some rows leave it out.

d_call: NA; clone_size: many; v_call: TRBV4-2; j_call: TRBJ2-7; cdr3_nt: TGTGCCAGCAGCCAAGAGGTTAATTACGAGCAGTACTTC; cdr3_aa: CASSQEVNYEQYF
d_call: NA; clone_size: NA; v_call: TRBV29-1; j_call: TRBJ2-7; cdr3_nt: TGCAGCGCGTGGGGAGGTTCCCACGAGCAGTACTTC; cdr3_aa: CSAWGGSHEQYF
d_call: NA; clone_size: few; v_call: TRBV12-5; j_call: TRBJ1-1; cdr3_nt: TGTGCTAGTGGTTTGCTGAACACTGAAGCTTTCTTT; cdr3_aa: CASGLLNTEAFF
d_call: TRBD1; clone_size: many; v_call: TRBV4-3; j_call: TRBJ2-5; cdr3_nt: TGCGCCAGCAGCCAAGGACAGGGTTTTGGAGAGACCCAGTACTTC; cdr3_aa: CASSQGQGFGETQYF
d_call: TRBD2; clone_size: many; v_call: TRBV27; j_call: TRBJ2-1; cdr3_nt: TGTGCCAGCAGTCCAGGGACTAGCGGGAACAATGAGCAGTTCTTC; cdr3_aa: CASSPGTSGNNEQFF
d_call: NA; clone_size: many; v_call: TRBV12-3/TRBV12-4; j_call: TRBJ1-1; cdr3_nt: TGTGCCAGCAGTTTAAGCGCAGAGATAGAAGCTTTCTTT; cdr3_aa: CASSLSAEIEAFF
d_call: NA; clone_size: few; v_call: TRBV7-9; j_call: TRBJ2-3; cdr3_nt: TGTGCCAGCAGCTCAGACAGCTCGAGCCCCTCCACAGATACGCAGTATTTT; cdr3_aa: CASSSDSSSPSTDTQYF
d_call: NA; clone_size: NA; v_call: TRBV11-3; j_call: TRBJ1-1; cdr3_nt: TGTGCCAGCAGCTTAGACTCCGGAGGCACTGAAGCTTTCTTT; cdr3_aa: CASSLDSGGTEAFF
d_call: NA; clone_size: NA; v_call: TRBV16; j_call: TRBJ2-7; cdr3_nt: TGTGCCAGCAGCCAATCGTCGACAGCTCTCGGATACGAGCAGTACTTC; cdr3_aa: CASSQSSTALGYEQYF
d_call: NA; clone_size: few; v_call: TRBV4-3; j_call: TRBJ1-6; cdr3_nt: TGCGCCAGCAGCCAAGATGGGCCGAAAAATTCACCCCTCCACTTT; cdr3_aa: CASSQDGPKNSPLHF
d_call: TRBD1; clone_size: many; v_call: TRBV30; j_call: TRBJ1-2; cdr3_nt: TGTGCCTGGAGTCCGGGGACAGCAATTCACTATGGCTACACCTTC; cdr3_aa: CAWSPGTAIHYGYTF
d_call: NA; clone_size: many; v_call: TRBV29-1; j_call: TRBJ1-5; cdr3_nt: TGCAGCGGACGCCAGGGTTTTGGGCAGCCCCAGCATTTT; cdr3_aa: CSGRQGFGQPQHF
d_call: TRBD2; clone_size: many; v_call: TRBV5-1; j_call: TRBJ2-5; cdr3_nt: TGCGCCAGCAGCAAGGGACTAGCGGGAGAAGAGACCCAGTACTTC; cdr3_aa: CASSKGLAGEETQYF
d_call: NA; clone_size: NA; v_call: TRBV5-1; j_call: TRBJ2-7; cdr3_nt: TGCGCCAGCAGCTCTAGGCCACGAGGTGGGGAGCAGTACTTC; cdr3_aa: CASSSRPRGGEQYF
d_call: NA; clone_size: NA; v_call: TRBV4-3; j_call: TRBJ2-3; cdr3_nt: TGCGCCAGCAGCCAAGACCGGGAAGGGATAGATACGCAGTATTTT; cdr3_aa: CASSQDREGIDTQYF
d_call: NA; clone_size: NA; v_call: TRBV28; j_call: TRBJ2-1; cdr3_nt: TGTGCCAGCAGTTTTTTAGGGGGGATCAATGAGCAGTTCTTC; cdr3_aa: CASSFLGGINEQFF
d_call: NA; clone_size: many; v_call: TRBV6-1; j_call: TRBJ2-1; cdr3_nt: TGTGCCAGCTGGGACCACAGCTCCTACAATGAGCAGTTCTTC; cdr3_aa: CASWDHSSYNEQFF
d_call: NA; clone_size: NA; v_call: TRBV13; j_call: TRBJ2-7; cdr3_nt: TGTGCCAGCAGCTCAACCCCATTCCACGAGCAGTACTTC; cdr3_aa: CASSSTPFHEQYF
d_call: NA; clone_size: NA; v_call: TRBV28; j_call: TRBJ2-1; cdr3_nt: TGTGCCAGCAGCCCCCCCCCAGAGAACAATGAGCAGTTCTTC; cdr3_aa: CASSPPPENNEQFF
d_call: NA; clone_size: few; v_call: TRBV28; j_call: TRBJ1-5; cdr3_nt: TGTGCCAGTGCGGGGACACTAACATCAAGCAATCAGCCCCAGCATTTT; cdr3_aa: CASAGTLTSSNQPQHF
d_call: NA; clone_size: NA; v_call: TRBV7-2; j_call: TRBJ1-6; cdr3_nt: TGTGCCAGCAGCTCGCCACTCGCAACCCTCCACTTT; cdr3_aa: CASSSPLATLHF
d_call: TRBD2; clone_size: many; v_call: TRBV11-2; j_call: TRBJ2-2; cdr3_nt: TGTGCCAGCAGCCCGCCCACTAGCGGAGTCATCACCGGGGAGCTGTTTTTT; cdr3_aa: CASSPPTSGVITGELFF
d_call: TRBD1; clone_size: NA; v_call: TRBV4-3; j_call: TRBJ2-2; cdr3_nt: TGCGCCAGCCGCCCTACAGGGGAAACCGGGGAGCTGTTTTTT; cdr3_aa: CASRPTGETGELFF
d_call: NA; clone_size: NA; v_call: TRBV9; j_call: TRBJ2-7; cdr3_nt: TGTGCTAGCAGCGCTCGTTCTGGGGTCTACGAGCAGTACTTC; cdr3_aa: CASSARSGVYEQYF
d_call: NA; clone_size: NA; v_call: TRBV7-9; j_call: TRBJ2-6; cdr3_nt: TGTGCCAGCAGCGCCCTCCCTACTGGGGCCAACGTCCTGACTTTC; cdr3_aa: CASSALPTGANVLTF
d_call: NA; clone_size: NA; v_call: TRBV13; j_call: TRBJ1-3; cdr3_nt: TGTGCCAGCAGCTTACTGGGGATAAACACCATATATTTT; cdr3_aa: CASSLLGINTIYF
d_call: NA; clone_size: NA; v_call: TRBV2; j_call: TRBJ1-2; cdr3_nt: TGTGCCAGCAGTGAAGCTAACCATTACGGGGGCTATGGCTACACCTTC; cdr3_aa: CASSEANHYGGYGYTF
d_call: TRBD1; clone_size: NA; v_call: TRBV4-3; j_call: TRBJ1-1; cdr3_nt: TGCGCCAGCAGCCAAGAGACGGGACAGGGGTTGGGGGCTTTCTTT; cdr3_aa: CASSQETGQGLGAFF
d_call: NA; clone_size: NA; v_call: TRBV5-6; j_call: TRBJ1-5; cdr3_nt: TGTGCCAGCAGCTTGGATGGGGCAGGCAATCAGCCCCAGCATTTT; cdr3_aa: CASSLDGAGNQPQHF
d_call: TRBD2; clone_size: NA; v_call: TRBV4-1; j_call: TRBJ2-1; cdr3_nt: TGCGCCAGCAGCCATCCAGGGACTAGCTTCTACAATGAGCAGTTCTTC; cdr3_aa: CASSHPGTSFYNEQFF
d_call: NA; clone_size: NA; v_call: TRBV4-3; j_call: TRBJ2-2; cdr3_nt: TGCGCCAGCAGCCAAACGACGCGGGGCTTGAACACCGGGGAGCTGTTTTTT; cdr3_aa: CASSQTTRGLNTGELFF
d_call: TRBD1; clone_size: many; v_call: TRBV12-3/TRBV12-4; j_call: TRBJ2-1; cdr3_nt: TGTGCCAGCAGTCTCGGACAGGGTCAGGGGAATGAGCAGTTCTTC; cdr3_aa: CASSLGQGQGNEQFF
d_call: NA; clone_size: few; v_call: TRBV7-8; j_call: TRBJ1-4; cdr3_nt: TGTGCCAGCAGTTCAGCGGGGGGGAATGAAAAACTGTTTTTT; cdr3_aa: CASSSAGGNEKLFF
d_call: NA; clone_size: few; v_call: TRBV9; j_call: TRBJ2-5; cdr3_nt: TGTGCCAGCAGCGGAGGCCAAGAGACCCAGTACTTC; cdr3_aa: CASSGGQETQYF
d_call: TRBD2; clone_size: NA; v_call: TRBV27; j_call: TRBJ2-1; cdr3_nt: TGTGCCAGCAGTCCCCAAGCGGGAGGGGGTGGTGAGCAGTTCTTC; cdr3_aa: CASSPQAGGGGEQFF
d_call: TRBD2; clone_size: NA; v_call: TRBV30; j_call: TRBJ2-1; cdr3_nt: TGTGCCTGGAGTGAGGGAGGGAGAGACAATGAGCAGTTCTTC; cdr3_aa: CAWSEGGRDNEQFF
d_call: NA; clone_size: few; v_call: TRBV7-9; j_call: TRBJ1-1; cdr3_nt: TGTGCCAGCAGCTTAGAGGCCCCTGAAGCTTTCTTT; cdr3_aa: CASSLEAPEAFF
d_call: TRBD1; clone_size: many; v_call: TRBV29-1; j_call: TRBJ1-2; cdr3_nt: TGCAGCGTCCACGCTCCGGGACAGGGTTATGGCTACACCTTC; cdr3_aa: CSVHAPGQGYGYTF
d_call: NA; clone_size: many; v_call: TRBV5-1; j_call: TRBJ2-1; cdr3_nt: TGCGCCAGCAGCTTGGCTCACGTAGGCAATGAGCAGTTCTTC; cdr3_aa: CASSLAHVGNEQFF
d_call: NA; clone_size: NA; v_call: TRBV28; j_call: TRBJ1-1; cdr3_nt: TGTGCCAGCAGTTTGGCCCCCACACAACTGAACACTGAAGATTTCTTT; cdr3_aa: CASSLAPTQLNTEDFF
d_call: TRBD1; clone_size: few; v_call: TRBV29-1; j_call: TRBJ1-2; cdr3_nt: TGCAGCGTCCCCGGGACAGGTGGCTACACCTTC; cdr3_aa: CSVPGTGGYTF
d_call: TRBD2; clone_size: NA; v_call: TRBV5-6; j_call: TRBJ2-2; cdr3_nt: TGTGCCAGCAGCGATCAGCGGGAGGGCCATACCGGGGAGCTGTTTTTT; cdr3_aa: CASSDQREGHTGELFF
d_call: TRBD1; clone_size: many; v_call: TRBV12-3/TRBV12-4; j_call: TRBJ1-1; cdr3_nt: TGTGCCAGCAGTTCAGGGGGCGAAGCTTTCTTT; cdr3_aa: CASSSGGEAFF
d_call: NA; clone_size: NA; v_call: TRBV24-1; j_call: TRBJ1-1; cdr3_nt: TGTGCCACCAGAGTCACAGGGAGGGGAACTGAAGCTTTCTTT; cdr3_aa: CATRVTGRGTEAFF
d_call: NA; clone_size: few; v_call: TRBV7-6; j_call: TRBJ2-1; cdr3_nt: TGTGCCAGCAGCTTCCCCCCCCACGGAGGGAGCTCCTACAATGAGCAGTTCTTC; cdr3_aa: CASSFPPHGGSSYNEQFF
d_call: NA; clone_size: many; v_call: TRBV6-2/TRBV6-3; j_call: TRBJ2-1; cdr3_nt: TGTGCCAGCAGCCAGTTTAGGGATGAGCAGTTCTTC; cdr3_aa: CASSQFRDEQFF
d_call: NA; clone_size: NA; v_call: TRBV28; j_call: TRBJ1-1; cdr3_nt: TGTGCCAGCAGTTCCTCCAGACTGAACACTGAAGCTTTCTTT; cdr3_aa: CASSSSRLNTEAFF
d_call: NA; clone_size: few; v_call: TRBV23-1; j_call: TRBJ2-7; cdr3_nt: TGCGCCAGCCCCCCCCGGGGTGGGGGTCCGGACGAGCAGTACTTC; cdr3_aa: CASPPRGGGPDEQYF
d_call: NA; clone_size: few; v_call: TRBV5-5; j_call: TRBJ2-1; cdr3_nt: TGTGCCAGCCTACGGACAGGGCGTGAGCGGGATGGGAGTGAGCAGTTCTTC; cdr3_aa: CASLRTGRERDGSEQFF
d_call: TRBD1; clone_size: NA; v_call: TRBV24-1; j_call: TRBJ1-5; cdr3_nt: TGTGCCACCAGTCAGACAGGGGAGGGTCAGCCCCAGCATTTT; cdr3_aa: CATSQTGEGQPQHF
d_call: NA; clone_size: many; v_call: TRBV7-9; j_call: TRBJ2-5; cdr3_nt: TGTGCCAGCAGCCTCGAACAGGACCAAGAGACCCAGTACTTC; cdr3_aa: CASSLEQDQETQYF
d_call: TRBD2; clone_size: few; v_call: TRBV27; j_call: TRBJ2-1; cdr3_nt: TGTGCCAGCAGGCTAGCGGGAGGGCCCGGTGAGCAGTTCTTC; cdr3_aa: CASRLAGGPGEQFF
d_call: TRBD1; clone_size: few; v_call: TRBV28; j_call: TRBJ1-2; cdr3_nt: TGTGCCAGCAGTTCGGCGACAGGGAACTATGGCTACACCTTC; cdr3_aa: CASSSATGNYGYTF
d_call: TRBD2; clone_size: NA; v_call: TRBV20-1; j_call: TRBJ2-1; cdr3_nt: TGCAGTGCTAGGGACGGGACTAGCGGGAGGGAGGGCTCCTACAATGAGCAGTTCTTC; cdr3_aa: CSARDGTSGREGSYNEQFF
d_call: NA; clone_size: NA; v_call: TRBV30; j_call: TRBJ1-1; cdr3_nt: TGTGCCTGGAGTGCAGTAACTGAAGCTTTCTTT; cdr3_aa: CAWSAVTEAFF
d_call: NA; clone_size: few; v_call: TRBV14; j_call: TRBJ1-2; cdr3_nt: TGTGCCAGCAGCCCCTATCGGGGGGGGGGCTACACCTTC; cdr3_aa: CASSPYRGGGYTF
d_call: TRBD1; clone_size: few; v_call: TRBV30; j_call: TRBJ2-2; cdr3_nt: TGTGCCTGGAGTCCGTCAGGGGGCGGCGGGGAGCTGTTTTTT; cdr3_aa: CAWSPSGGGGELFF
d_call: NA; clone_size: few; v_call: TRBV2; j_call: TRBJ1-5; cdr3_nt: TGTGCCACCGCAGGGCAAGGGCAGCCCCAGCATTTT; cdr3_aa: CATAGQGQPQHF
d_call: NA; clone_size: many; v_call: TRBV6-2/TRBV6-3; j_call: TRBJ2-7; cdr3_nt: TGTGCCAGCGGGTACTACGAGCAGTACTTC; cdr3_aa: CASGYYEQYF
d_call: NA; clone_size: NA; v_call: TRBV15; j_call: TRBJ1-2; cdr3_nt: TGTGCCACCAGCAGAGCAGCGATTTTAGGGGGCTACACCTTC; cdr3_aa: CATSRAAILGGYTF